The sequence of this T cell receptor beta chain was determined in a study of shared clonotypes between healthy human individuals. This CDR3 is 21 amino acids long. The germline CDR1 and CDR2 sequences are MGHRA and YSYEKL. Trimming removed 2 bases from V and 5 bases from J, with 33 bases in between. Comment on this clone: Its matching antigen is unknown.

Assay: immunoSEQ multiplex PCR; the TCRdb copy retains only in-frame clones and omits some. The data contain about 2 million clones, roughly 94% of them singletons. Study outcomes and limitations: In contrast to clonotypes shared by all four donors, non-shared clonotypes had lower generation probabilities.

This sequence originates from a man aged 18 to 35 in good health. Source material: naive CD4+ T cells sorted from blood. Subset specified: CD45RA+ positively selected. The chain combines TRBV4-1 with TRBJ1-2; possibly TRBD1 for D (5 bases). The CDR3 nucleotides are TGCGCCAGCAGCCAACCTCCTTCGGGGCGAAGCAGGGTGGGGTTAGAATATGGCTACACCTTC. It yields the protein CASSQPPSGRSRVGLEYGYTF.